The entry below describes one T cell receptor beta chain. The antigen is not known. TCRdb derives one entry per CDR3 protein from the 5' RACE reads, leaving out DNA. The repertoire shows a few hundred thousand distinct CDR3 sequences; the top ten hold about 5.2%. The CDR3 sequence is 14 residues long. Germline V lookup: CDR1 MDHEN, CDR2 SYDVKM. These data belong to a study of T cells expressing NK-cell markers. In the study overall: Most of the eight sequenced donors were HCMV-seropositive; one was seronegative.

Broader study findings: Top CD8+ clonotypes included the dominant CD3+CD56+NKG2C+ clonotypes in several donors.

The specimen was blood T cells: a sorted CD56 or NKG2C T cell subset, CD4+ or CD8+ T cells, or bulk PBMC T cells (not recorded which). The chain uses TRBV28 and TRBJ1-2; TCRdb's D gene call, TRBD1, goes unchecked for lack of DNA. The clonotype was recovered from a man aged 18 to 69 in good health. The CDR3 loop is CASSSPSLSSGYTF.